A selection of T cell receptor beta chains follows, all from one sample in a study of blood T cell repertoires in COVID-19. The method was immunoSEQ multiplex PCR; TCRdb's version includes in-frame clones alone and lacks a portion of them. The sample has around 25,000 clones, 80% to 85% seen once; the top ten hold over 6.5%. Sequenced material: peripheral blood. The source is a man aged 65 to 85 with acute or convalescent COVID-19. Each CDR3 is given with its conserved first and last residue. Where a row states a size, it is once, few, many or the class of an expanded clone; other rows omit it.

v_call clone_size cdr3_aa
TRBV18 . CASSPSGRGREQFF
TRBV9 . CARSVGAGRGANEKLFF
TRBV7-9 . CASSLRTGGTEKLFF
TRBV19 . CASSDPGTGGHGYTF
TRBV23-1 . CASSQSGGWETQYF
TRBV11-3 . CASSHGQGSSTEAFF
TRBV6-6 . CASSFKRRETQYF
TRBV11-2 . CASSLVGTASNEQFF
TRBV7-8 . CASSLVRGPFYGYTF
TRBV27 . CASSFRGGGTEAFF
TRBV4-2 . CASSQVGLAGGLTNEQYF
TRBV5-5 . CASSWGTGRNTEAFF
TRBV7-9 once CASSAGGSTDTQYF
TRBV6-6 . CASSVTSGNTDTQYF
TRBV9 once CASSLFASDSTETQYF
TRBV6-6 few CASSYSLTGWYGYTF
TRBV11-2 . CASSEGLARANEQFF
TRBV4-1 once CASSQDIREGYNEQFF
TRBV11-1 once CASSLGQGLAEAFF
TRBV14 . CASSPLSWDTPYEQYF
TRBV13 . CASSLGHGTGFSSYNEQFF
TRBV19 . CASSRDRGADTQYF
TRBV18 . CASSERVEGDTIYF
TRBV4-3 . CASSHTTGSYEQYF
TRBV2 . CAIGLETDTQYF
TRBV18 . CASSPVRLSNSNQPQHF
TRBV18 . CASSPIRAYEQYF
TRBV14 . CASSQVRGDTQYF
TRBV2 . CAGAGAGGFEQYF
TRBV12-3/TRBV12-4 few CASSSTGQGGYTF
TRBV5-4 medium-sized CASSPGRQGNYGYTF
TRBV19 few CASRLTRLSYEQYF
TRBV30 . CAWANTGELFF
TRBV15 . CATSRDPRGSGNTIYF
TRBV5-1 once CASSLDPGGQETQYF
TRBV6-5 . CASSRPGQNTEAFF
TRBV6-5 . CASSSGGELGDTQYF
TRBV7-2 few CASSLARFGSRETQYF
TRBV30 . CAWSVPTGLAKNIQYF
TRBV2 once CASSANRGSNEKLFF
TRBV6-5 . CASSREIANEKLFF
TRBV30 . CAWSVRGIGYTF
TRBV5-1 . CASSLELANEQYF
TRBV9 . CASSVGSVAAVAFGYTF
TRBV19 few CASSAGLVSYEQYF
TRBV2 . CASSEGAWSPTEAFF
TRBV2 . CASGLAGLATQYF
TRBV10-1 . CASSIEIRETQYF
TRBV6-6 . CASSSSRVFEKLFF
TRBV10-3 few CASTGLNTEAFF
TRBV27 . CASSLGQGISYEQYF